Listed below are T cell receptor beta chains from one sample, sequenced in a study of cytomegalovirus exposure and HLA in healthy donors. The assay was immunoSEQ multiplex PCR, and TCRdb's table has in-frame clones only and misses some. The sample yields some 160,000 clones, 88% seen once. Material: PBMCs. These receptors all come from a man aged 18 to 30 in good health and CMV-seronegative. Each CDR3 is given with its conserved first and last residue. A D gene is named only where the DNA matches it firmly. Clone size is shown for a subset of rows, as once, few, many or a class of expanded clone.

abundance: .
len: 17
d_gene: .
v_gene: TRBV7-9
j_gene: TRBJ1-2
CDR3nt: TGTGCCAGCAGCTTATACAGGGTGGCGGGTCCTAACTATGGCTACACCTTC
CDR3aa: CASSLYRVAGPNYGYTF

abundance: .
len: 15
d_gene: .
v_gene: TRBV5-1
j_gene: TRBJ2-1
CDR3nt: TGCGCCAGCAGCTTGATCGGGAACTCCTACAATGAGCAGTTCTTC
CDR3aa: CASSLIGNSYNEQFF

abundance: .
len: 17
d_gene: TRBD2
v_gene: TRBV11-1
j_gene: TRBJ2-5
CDR3nt: TGTGCCAGCAGCGTCGGGACTAGCGGGGGGTTCCAAGAGTCCCAGTACTTC
CDR3aa: CASSVGTSGGFQESQYF

abundance: .
len: 15
d_gene: .
v_gene: TRBV5-1
j_gene: TRBJ2-5
CDR3nt: TGCGCCAGCAGCTTGGTTCTGGGCAACCAAGAGACCCAGTACTTC
CDR3aa: CASSLVLGNQETQYF

abundance: .
len: 14
d_gene: .
v_gene: TRBV6-5
j_gene: TRBJ1-6
CDR3nt: TGTGCCAGCAGGATTCAGGGCAGTAATTCACCCCTCCACTTT
CDR3aa: CASRIQGSNSPLHF

abundance: .
len: 14
d_gene: .
v_gene: TRBV6-5
j_gene: TRBJ1-1
CDR3nt: TGTGCCAGCAAGTCCACGATGAGTTACACTGAAGCTTTCTTT
CDR3aa: CASKSTMSYTEAFF

abundance: once
len: 15
d_gene: .
v_gene: TRBV6-5
j_gene: TRBJ2-3
CDR3nt: TGTGCCAGCAGTTACTCGAGCGGTAGAGCAGATACGCAGTATTTT
CDR3aa: CASSYSSGRADTQYF

abundance: .
len: 14
d_gene: TRBD1
v_gene: TRBV28
j_gene: TRBJ2-7
CDR3nt: TGTGCCTCCCAGGGGGAAGTTTCCTCCTACGAGCAGTACTTC
CDR3aa: CASQGEVSSYEQYF

abundance: .
len: 15
d_gene: TRBD1
v_gene: TRBV19
j_gene: TRBJ1-2
CDR3nt: TGTGCCAGTAGTACCGGACAGGGCCGAAACTATGGCTACACCTTC
CDR3aa: CASSTGQGRNYGYTF

abundance: .
len: 14
d_gene: .
v_gene: TRBV5-6
j_gene: TRBJ1-5
CDR3nt: TGTGCCAGCAGCACGACCAACAGAAATCAGCCCCAGCATTTT
CDR3aa: CASSTTNRNQPQHF

abundance: few
len: 12
d_gene: .
v_gene: TRBV29-1
j_gene: TRBJ2-7
CDR3nt: TGCAGCGTTGAACGGACAGACTACGAGCAGTACTTC
CDR3aa: CSVERTDYEQYF

abundance: once
len: 13
d_gene: .
v_gene: TRBV5-6
j_gene: TRBJ2-7
CDR3nt: TGTGCCAGCAGCTTGGGGGCCTCCTACGAGCAGTACTTC
CDR3aa: CASSLGASYEQYF

abundance: .
len: 15
d_gene: TRBD1
v_gene: TRBV13
j_gene: TRBJ2-7
CDR3nt: TGTGCCAGCAGCCGGAACAGGGGGCTGGACTACGAGCAGTACTTC
CDR3aa: CASSRNRGLDYEQYF

abundance: .
len: 17
d_gene: TRBD2
v_gene: TRBV4-1
j_gene: TRBJ2-3
CDR3nt: TGCGCCAGCAGCCCCGGACTAGCGGGGGTTGGGGGAGATACGCAGTATTTT
CDR3aa: CASSPGLAGVGGDTQYF

abundance: .
len: 18
d_gene: .
v_gene: TRBV11-2
j_gene: TRBJ1-6
CDR3nt: TGTGCCAGCAGCTTAGGCCCCTATGTGGGGCTGGATAATTCACCCCTCCACTTT
CDR3aa: CASSLGPYVGLDNSPLHF

abundance: .
len: 14
d_gene: TRBD1
v_gene: TRBV7-9
j_gene: TRBJ1-2
CDR3nt: TGTGCCAGCAGGTCAACAGGGGTTAACTATGGCTACACCTTC
CDR3aa: CASRSTGVNYGYTF

abundance: .
len: 16
d_gene: .
v_gene: TRBV6-5
j_gene: TRBJ1-3
CDR3nt: TGTGCCAGCAGTTACCTAACCAGGGGTTCTGGAAACACCATATATTTT
CDR3aa: CASSYLTRGSGNTIYF

abundance: .
len: 14
d_gene: .
v_gene: TRBV7-2
j_gene: TRBJ2-7
CDR3nt: TGTGCCAGCAGCTTTTACGGCGGTCCCTACGAGCAGTACTTC
CDR3aa: CASSFYGGPYEQYF

abundance: .
len: 16
d_gene: .
v_gene: TRBV4-2
j_gene: TRBJ2-1
CDR3nt: TGTGCCAGCAGCCAAGAAGCCAGGGGCGCCCACAATGAGCAGTTCTTC
CDR3aa: CASSQEARGAHNEQFF

abundance: .
len: 13
d_gene: .
v_gene: TRBV7-9
j_gene: TRBJ2-5
CDR3nt: TGTGCCAGCAGCTTGTGGGAGGAAGAGACCCAGTACTTC
CDR3aa: CASSLWEEETQYF

abundance: .
len: 14
d_gene: TRBD2
v_gene: TRBV27
j_gene: TRBJ2-3
CDR3nt: TGTGCCAGCAGTTCTAGCGGGGGCACAGATACGCAGTATTTT
CDR3aa: CASSSSGGTDTQYF

abundance: .
len: 13
d_gene: .
v_gene: TRBV29-1
j_gene: TRBJ1-1
CDR3nt: TGCAGCGTAGGTTTACAGCTCAACACTGAAGCTTTCTTT
CDR3aa: CSVGLQLNTEAFF

abundance: .
len: 14
d_gene: TRBD2
v_gene: TRBV28
j_gene: TRBJ2-3
CDR3nt: TGTGCCAGCAGTTTCAGCGGGAGTGTGTATACGCAGTATTTT
CDR3aa: CASSFSGSVYTQYF

abundance: .
len: 13
d_gene: .
v_gene: TRBV6-5
j_gene: TRBJ2-7
CDR3nt: TGTGCCAGCAGTTTGCGGGGCTCTGAGGAGCAGTACTTC
CDR3aa: CASSLRGSEEQYF

abundance: .
len: 15
d_gene: .
v_gene: TRBV11-2
j_gene: TRBJ1-5
CDR3nt: TGTGCCAGCAGCCAGGGCAGGGGTGCCAATCAGCCCCAGCATTTT
CDR3aa: CASSQGRGANQPQHF

abundance: .
len: 13
d_gene: .
v_gene: TRBV6-5
j_gene: TRBJ1-2
CDR3nt: TGTGCCAGCAGCCGCGGACAGAACTATGGCTACACCTTC
CDR3aa: CASSRGQNYGYTF

abundance: .
len: 15
d_gene: TRBD2
v_gene: TRBV5-1
j_gene: TRBJ2-5
CDR3nt: TGCGCCAGCAGCCCCGGGACTAGCGGGGTCCGGGCCCAGTACTTC
CDR3aa: CASSPGTSGVRAQYF

abundance: .
len: 12
d_gene: .
v_gene: TRBV7-9
j_gene: TRBJ2-1
CDR3nt: TGTGCCAGCAGCTTGAGGGAGGATGAGCAGTTCTTC
CDR3aa: CASSLREDEQFF

abundance: .
len: 14
d_gene: .
v_gene: TRBV5-1
j_gene: TRBJ2-5
CDR3nt: TGCGCCAGCAGCTTGGCCGCCAGTCAAGAGACCCAGTACTTC
CDR3aa: CASSLAASQETQYF

abundance: .
len: 15
d_gene: .
v_gene: TRBV14
j_gene: TRBJ1-2
CDR3nt: TGTGCCAGCAGCCTGTCCGAAACAGGGACCTATGGCTACACCTTC
CDR3aa: CASSLSETGTYGYTF

abundance: .
len: 13
d_gene: .
v_gene: TRBV29-1
j_gene: TRBJ2-3
CDR3nt: TGCAGCGTTGAAGTATACGGGTTAGATACGCAGTATTTT
CDR3aa: CSVEVYGLDTQYF